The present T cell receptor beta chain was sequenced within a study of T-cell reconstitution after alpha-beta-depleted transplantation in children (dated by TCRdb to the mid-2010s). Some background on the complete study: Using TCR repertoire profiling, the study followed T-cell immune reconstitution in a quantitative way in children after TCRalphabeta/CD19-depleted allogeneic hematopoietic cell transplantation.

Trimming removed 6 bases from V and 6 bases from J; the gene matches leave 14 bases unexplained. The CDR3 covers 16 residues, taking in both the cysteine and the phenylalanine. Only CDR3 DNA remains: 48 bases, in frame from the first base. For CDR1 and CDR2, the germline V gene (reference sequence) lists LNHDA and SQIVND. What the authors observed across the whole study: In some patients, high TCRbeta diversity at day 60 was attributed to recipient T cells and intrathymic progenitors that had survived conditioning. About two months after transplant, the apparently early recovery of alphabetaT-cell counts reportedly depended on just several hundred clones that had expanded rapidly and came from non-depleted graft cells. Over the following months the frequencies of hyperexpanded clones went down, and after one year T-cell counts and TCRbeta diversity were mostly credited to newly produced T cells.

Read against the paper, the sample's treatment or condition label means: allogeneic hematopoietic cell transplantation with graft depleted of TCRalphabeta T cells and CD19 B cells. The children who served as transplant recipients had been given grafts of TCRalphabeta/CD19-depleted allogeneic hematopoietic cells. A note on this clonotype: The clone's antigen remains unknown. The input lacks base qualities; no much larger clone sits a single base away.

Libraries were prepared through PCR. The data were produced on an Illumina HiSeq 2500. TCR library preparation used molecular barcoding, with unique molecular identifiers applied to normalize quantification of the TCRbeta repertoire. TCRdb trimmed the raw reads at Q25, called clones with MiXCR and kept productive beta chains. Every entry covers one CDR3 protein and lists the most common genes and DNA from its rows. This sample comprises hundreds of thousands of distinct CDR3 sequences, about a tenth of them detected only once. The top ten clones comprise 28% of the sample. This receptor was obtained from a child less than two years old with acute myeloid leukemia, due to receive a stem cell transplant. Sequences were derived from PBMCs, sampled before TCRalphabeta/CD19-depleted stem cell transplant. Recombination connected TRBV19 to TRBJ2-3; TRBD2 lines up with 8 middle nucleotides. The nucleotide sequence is TGTGCCAGTAGATTCTCACCGCGGGGGGATGCCGATACGCAGTATTTT. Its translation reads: CASRFSPRGDADTQYF.